This TCR beta chain was sequenced for a study of blood T cell repertoires in COVID-19 (dated by TCRdb to about 2020). Regarding the complete study: Samples from collaborators originated in the United States, Italy and Spain and spanned both the acute and convalescent phases of COVID-19. HLA class I and class II types, where available, came from metadata supplied by the sample provider rather than from assay-based typing. The repertoires were released in a freely available public database intended as a resource for research on the immune response to SARS-CoV-2. The prospective study material was composed of cDNA or gDNA derived from T cells, B-cell-depleted T cells, or PBMCs. Subjects who had been exposed to COVID-19, were actively infected with it, or had recovered from it provided the deeply sampled blood TCRbeta repertoires that made up the dataset. The samples were drawn from the first 160 participants of the ongoing ImmuneRACE study and from 1,254 subjects provided by 6 global collaborators. A de-identified subject ID, COVID-19 status, age in years and sex were almost always included in the sample metadata. Overall results and qualifications from the work: The amount of clinical and demographic metadata varied by source and participant and was provided uncurated.

TCRbeta CDR3 regions were amplified from genomic DNA using the immunoSEQ Assay, a bias-controlled multiplex PCR. Per the original workflow: Within the assay, amplification of reference gene primers was used to estimate how many nucleated cells each sample contained. Sequence reads were collapsed and filtered to measure the absolute abundance of every unique TCRbeta CDR3 rearrangement. Productive Simpson clonality was computed per sample as the square root of Simpson's diversity index over productive rearrangements. TCRdb holds this immuneACCESS table with in-frame rearrangements only. Some clones are missing; in checked studies, unresolved V genes explain under half, and the rest has no known cause. From that table come the V and J calls and clone size; the DNA was used to work out D and trimming. Here the sample has about 170,000 clones; roughly 84% occur a single time. The biggest ten clones account for approximately 2.4% of the sample.

V ends up 4 bases short and J 0 bases short, with an unmatched junction base count of 9. From a lookup of the germline V gene, CDR1 and CDR2 are SGHRS and YFSETQ. The CDR3 numbers 19 residues from cysteine through phenylalanine. Only the CDR3 DNA is retained, 57 bases long and in frame from the first base. Details on this clone: No cognate antigen has been identified for it. Base qualities are not recorded, but no much larger clone differs from it by a single base.

Each collaborating institution followed its own protocols to collect whole blood in K2EDTA tubes. For TCRbeta analysis, collaborators shipped samples as frozen whole blood, isolated PBMCs, or DNA extracted from either of those sample types. The sequence derives from a human donor with acute or convalescent COVID-19. The donor label of this sample is uncertain. The sample consisted of peripheral blood. The chain employs TRBV5-1 and TRBJ2-3, with 15 middle bases fitting TRBD2. The CDR3 sequence is CASSTTGLAGGRSTDTQYF. Here is the DNA: TGCGCCAGCAGCACGACGGGACTAGCGGGGGGACGGAGCACAGATACGCAGTATTTT.